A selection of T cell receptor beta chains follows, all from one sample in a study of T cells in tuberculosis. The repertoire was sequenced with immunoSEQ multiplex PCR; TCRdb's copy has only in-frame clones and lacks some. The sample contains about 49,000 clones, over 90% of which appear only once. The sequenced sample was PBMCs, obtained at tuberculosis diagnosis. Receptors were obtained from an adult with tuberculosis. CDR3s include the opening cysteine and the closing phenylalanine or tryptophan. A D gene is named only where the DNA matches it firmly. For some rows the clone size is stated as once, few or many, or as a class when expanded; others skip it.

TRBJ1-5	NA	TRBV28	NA	TGTGCCAGCAGGGTTCAGGGTTCCCCGCCGCCGCATTTT	CASRVQGSPPPHF
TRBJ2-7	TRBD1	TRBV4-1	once	TGCGCCAGCAGCCGACCGGGACAGGGAATCCACGAGCAGTACTTC	CASSRPGQGIHEQYF
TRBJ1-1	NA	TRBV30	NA	TGTGCCTGGAGTAAGCCCGACAGGAACACTGAAGCTTTCTTT	CAWSKPDRNTEAFF
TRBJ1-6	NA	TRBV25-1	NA	TGTGCCAGCAGTGAGCCCCCAGGAAATTCACCCCTCCACTTT	CASSEPPGNSPLHF
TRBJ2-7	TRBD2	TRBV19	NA	TGTGCCAGCGGGACTAGAGACCACGAGCAGTACTTC	CASGTRDHEQYF
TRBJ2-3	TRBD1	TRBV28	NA	TGTGCCAGCTCACACTGGGCCAGGGGGTTGACGGAAGATACGCAGTATTTT	CASSHWARGLTEDTQYF
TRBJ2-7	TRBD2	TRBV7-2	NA	TGTGCCAGCAGCTTAGTTGGGGCTTTCGGCGGGAGGTCCTACGAGCAGTACTTC	CASSLVGAFGGRSYEQYF
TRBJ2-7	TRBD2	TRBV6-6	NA	TGTGCCAGCAGTAGATCTAGCGGGAGGGGGGAGCAGTACTTC	CASSRSSGRGEQYF
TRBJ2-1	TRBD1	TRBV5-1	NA	TGCGCCAGCAGCTCCTCGGGACAGGGGGGTAATGAGCAGTTCTTC	CASSSSGQGGNEQFF
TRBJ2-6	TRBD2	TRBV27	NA	TGTGCCAGCACCGAATGGGGGCCCGGGAGGGCTGGGGCCAACGTCCTGACTTTC	CASTEWGPGRAGANVLTF
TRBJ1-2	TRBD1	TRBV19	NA	TGTGCCAGTAGTATGACAGGGGGTCAGGACTATGGCTACACCTTC	CASSMTGGQDYGYTF
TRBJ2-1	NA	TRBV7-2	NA	TGTGCCAGCAGCTTAGATCAGGGGTACAATGAGCAGTTCTTC	CASSLDQGYNEQFF
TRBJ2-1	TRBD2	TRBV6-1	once	TGTGCCAGCAGGGCCGGGACTAGGCGTTACAATGAGCAGTTCTTC	CASRAGTRRYNEQFF
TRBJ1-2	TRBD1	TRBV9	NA	TGTGCCAGCAGCGCACACCGGGACAGAGGCCGAAACCGGGGCTACACCTTC	CASSAHRDRGRNRGYTF
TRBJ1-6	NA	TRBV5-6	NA	TGTGCCAGCAGCTTCAGGGCACGCATTTCGCCCCTCCACTTT	CASSFRARISPLHF
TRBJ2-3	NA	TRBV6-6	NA	TGTGCCAGCAGTTACGTAGGACTGGGCACAGATACGCAGTATTTT	CASSYVGLGTDTQYF
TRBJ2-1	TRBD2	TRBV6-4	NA	TGTGCCAGCAGTGACTCCCCTGGCGGGAGCGGGAGAGTTAATGAGCAGTTCTTC	CASSDSPGGSGRVNEQFF